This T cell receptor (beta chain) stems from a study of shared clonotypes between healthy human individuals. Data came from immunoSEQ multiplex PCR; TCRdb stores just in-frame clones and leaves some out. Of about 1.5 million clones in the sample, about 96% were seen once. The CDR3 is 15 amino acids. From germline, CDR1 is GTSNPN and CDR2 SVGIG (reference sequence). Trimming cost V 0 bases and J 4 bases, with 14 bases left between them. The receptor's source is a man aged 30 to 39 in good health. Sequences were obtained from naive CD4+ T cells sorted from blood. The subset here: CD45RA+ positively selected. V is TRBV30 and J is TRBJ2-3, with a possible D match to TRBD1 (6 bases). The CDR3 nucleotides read TGTGCCTGGAGTGTACGGGTCAGGGGTGCAGATACGCAGTATTTT. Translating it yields CAWSVRVRGADTQYF.